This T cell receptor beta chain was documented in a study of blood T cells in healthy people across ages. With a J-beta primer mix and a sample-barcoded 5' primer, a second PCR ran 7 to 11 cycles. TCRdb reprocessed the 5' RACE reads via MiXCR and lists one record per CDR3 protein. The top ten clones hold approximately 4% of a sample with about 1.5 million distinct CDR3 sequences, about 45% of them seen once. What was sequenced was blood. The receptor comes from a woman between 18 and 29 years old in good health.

The CDR3 protein is CASSPGTSGYYGYTF. CDR3 DNA: TGTGCCAGCAGTCCGGGGACGAGTGGGTATTATGGCTACACCTTC. This rearrangement joins TRBV27 to TRBJ1-2, with TRBD1 as a possible D gene (5 bases). CDR3 length equals 15 residues. Germline lookup yields CDR1 MNHEY and CDR2 SMNVEV (reference sequence). With 5 bases removed from V and 5 bases from J, the gap between germline ends came to 18 bases.